This entry concerns a single T cell receptor beta chain. Its antigen is undetermined. Reanalyzing the 5' RACE reads, TCRdb keeps one entry per CDR3 protein, without DNA. The listing contains some 450,000 distinct CDR3 sequences. The record originates from a study of monozygotic twins with inflammatory bowel disease. Whole blood supplied total RNA, and T cells were not sorted. Study-level points and caveats: Researchers were unable to tell different T cell subtypes apart.

The receptor was isolated from a human donor with ulcerative colitis or Crohn's disease, or a healthy co-twin of an affected twin (not recorded which). Sequencing was carried out using blood.

This CDR3 is CSARDWDRESSYEQYF. The chain joins TRBV20-1 to TRBJ2-7; TCRdb outputs TRBD1, but without DNA this stays unchecked. From germline, CDR1 is DFQATT and CDR2 SNEGSKA (reference sequence). The CDR3 spans 16 residues.